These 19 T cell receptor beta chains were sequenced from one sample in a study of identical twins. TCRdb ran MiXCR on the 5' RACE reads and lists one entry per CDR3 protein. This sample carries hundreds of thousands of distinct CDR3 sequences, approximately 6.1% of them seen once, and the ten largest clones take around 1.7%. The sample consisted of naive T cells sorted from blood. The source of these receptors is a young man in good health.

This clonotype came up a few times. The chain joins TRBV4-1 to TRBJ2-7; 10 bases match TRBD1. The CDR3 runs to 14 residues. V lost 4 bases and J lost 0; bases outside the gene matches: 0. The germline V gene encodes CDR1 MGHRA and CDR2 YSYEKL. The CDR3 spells CASSRTGGSYEQYF. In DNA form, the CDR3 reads TGCGCCAGCAGCCGGACAGGGGGCTCCTACGAGCAGTACTTC.

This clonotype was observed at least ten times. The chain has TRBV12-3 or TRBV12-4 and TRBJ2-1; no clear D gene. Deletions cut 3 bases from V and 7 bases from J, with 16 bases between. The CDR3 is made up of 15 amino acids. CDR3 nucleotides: TGTGCCAGCAGTTTGTTTGGCGGTGTTAAGAATGAGCAGTTCTTC. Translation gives CASSLFGGVKNEQFF.

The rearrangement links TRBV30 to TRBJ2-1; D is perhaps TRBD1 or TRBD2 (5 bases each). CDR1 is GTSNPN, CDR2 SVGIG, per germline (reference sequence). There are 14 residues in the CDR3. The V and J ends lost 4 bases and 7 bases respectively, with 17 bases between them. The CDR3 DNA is TGTGCCTGGAATGGCGGACGGGGCTGGAATGAGCAGTTCTTC. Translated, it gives CAWNGGRGWNEQFF.

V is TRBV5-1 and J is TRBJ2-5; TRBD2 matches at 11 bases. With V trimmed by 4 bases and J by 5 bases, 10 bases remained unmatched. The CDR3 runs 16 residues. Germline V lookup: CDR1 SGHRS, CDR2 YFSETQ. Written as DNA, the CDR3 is TGCGCCAGCAGCAAGGGACTAGCGGTAGACAAGGAGACCCAGTACTTC. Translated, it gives CASSKGLAVDKETQYF.

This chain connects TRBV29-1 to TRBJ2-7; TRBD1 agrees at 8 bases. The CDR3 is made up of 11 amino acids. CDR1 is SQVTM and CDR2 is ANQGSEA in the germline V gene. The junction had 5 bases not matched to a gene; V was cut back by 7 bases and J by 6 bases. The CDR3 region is CSAWTGTEQYV. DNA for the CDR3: TGCAGCGCCTGGACAGGGACCGAGCAGTACGTC.

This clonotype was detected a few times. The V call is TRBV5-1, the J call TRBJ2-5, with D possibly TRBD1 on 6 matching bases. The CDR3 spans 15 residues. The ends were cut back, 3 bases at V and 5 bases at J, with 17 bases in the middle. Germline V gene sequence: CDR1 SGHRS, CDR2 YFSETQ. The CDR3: CASSSTQDSFETQYF. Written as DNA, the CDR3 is TGCGCCAGCAGCTCCACCCAGGACAGTTTTGAGACCCAGTACTTC.

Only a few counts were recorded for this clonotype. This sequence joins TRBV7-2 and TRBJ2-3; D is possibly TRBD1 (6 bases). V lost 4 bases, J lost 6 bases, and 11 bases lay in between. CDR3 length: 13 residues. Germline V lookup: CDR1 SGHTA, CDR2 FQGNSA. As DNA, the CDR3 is TGTGCCAGCAGCTACAGGGTGGGGGATACGCAGTATTTT. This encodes CASSYRVGDTQYF.

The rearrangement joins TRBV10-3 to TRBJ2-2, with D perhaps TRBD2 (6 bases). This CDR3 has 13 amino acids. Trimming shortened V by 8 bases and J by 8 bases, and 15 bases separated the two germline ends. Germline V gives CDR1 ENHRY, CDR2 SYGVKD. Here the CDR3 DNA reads TGTGCCATCGAAGGGACTGGGCCGGGGGAGCTGTTTTTT. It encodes CAIEGTGPGELFF.

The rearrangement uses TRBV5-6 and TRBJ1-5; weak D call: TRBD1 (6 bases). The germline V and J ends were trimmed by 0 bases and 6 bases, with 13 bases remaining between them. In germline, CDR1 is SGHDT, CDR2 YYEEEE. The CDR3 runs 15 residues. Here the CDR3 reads CASSLGRGIRQPQHF. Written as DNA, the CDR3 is TGTGCCAGCAGCTTGGGCAGGGGCATCCGTCAGCCCCAGCATTTT.

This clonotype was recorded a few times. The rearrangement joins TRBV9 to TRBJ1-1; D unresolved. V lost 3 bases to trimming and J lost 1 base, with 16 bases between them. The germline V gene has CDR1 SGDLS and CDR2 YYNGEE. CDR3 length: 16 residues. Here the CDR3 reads CASSGVDWWGNTEAFF. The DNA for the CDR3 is TGTGCCAGCAGCGGAGTAGATTGGTGGGGGAACACTGAAGCTTTCTTT.

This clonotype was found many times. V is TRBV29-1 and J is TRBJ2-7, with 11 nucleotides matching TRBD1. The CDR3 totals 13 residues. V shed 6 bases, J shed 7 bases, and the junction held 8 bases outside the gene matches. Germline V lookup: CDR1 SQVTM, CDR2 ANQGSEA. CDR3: CSVGQGATYEQYF. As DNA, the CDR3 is TGCAGCGTCGGACAGGGGGCGACTTATGAGCAGTACTTC.

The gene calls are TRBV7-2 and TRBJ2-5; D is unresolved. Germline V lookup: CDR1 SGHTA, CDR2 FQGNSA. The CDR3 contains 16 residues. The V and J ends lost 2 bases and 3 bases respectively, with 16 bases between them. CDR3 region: CASSLNVKGPEETQYF. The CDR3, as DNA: TGTGCCAGCAGCTTAAATGTAAAGGGCCCCGAAGAGACCCAGTACTTC.

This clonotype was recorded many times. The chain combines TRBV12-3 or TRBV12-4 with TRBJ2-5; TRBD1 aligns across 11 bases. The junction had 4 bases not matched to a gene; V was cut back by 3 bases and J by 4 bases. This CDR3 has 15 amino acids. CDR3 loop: CASSFRTGGGETQYF. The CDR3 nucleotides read TGTGCCAGCAGTTTCCGGACAGGGGGCGGAGAGACCCAGTACTTC.

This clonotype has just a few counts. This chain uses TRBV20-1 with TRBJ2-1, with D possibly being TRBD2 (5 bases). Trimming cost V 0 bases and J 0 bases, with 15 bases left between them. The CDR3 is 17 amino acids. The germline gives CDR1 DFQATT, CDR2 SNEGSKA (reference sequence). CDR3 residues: CSARDLGSEVSYNEQFF. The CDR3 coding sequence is TGCAGTGCTAGAGATCTCGGTAGCGAGGTCTCCTACAATGAGCAGTTCTTC.

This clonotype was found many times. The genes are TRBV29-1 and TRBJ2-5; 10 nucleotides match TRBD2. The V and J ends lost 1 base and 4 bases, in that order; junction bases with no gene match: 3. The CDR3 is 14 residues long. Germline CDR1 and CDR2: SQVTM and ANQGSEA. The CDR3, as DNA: TGCAGCGTTGAAGGCAGACTAGCGGGAGAGACCCAGTACTTC. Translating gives CSVEGRLAGETQYF.

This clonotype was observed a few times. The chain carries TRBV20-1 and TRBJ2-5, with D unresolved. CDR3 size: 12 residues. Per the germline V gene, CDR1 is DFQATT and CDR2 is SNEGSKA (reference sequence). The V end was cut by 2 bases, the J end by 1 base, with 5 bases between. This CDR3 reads CSARMGQETQYF. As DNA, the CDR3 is TGCAGTGCTAGAATGGGCCAAGAGACCCAGTACTTC.

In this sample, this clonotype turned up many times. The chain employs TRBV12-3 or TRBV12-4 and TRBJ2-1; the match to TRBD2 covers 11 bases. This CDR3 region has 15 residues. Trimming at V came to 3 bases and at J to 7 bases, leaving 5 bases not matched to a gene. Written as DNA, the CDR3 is TGTGCCAGCAGTTTGATGGGACTAGCGGAGAATGAGCAGTTCTTC. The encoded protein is CASSLMGLAENEQFF.

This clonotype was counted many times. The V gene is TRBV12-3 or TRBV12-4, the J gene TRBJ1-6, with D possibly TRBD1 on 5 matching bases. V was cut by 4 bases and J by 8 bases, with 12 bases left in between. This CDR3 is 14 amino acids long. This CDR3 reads CASSWVGGDSPLHF. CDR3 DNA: TGTGCCAGCAGTTGGGTTGGGGGGGATTCACCCCTCCACTTT.

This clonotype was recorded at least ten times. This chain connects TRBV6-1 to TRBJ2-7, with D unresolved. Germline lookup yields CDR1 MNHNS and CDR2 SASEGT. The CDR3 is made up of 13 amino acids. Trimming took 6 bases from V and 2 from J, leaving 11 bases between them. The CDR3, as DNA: TGTGCCAGCAGCCCGACCTTGACCTACGAGCAGTACTTC. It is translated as CASSPTLTYEQYF.